Detailed here is one T cell receptor beta chain. The V gene end was trimmed by 8 bases and the J gene end by 4 bases; junction bases not matched to a gene: 11. Germline V gene lookup returns CDR1 MDHEN and CDR2 SYDVKM. The CDR3 extends over 15 amino acids. In the original processing: By means of reference gene primer amplification, nucleated cell counts were estimated. TCRdb keeps only in-frame clones here, not all; method: immunoSEQ multiplex PCR. Clonal size and the V and J genes are those of that table, whereas D and trimming came from the DNA. The data show approximately 98,000 clones, with approximately 85% seen just once and 2.4% held by the top ten. The data belong to a study of blood T cell repertoires in COVID-19. Study-wide background: Samples taken during acute and convalescent COVID-19 were collected in the United States, Italy and Spain. Sources were T cells, B-cell-depleted T cells, or PBMCs; the material itself was cDNA or gDNA.

The sample taken for sequencing was peripheral blood. This clonotype was obtained from a human donor in a cohort sampled during active COVID-19. The J gene is TRBJ2-5, the V gene TRBV28, with 9 nucleotides matching TRBD1. The CDR3 bases are TGTGCCAGCGTGAGATTAGGGACAGGGTTAGAGACCCAGTACTTC. Residues: CASVRLGTGLETQYF.